This T cell receptor beta chain comes out of a study of T cells in Graves' hyperthyroidism and ophthalmopathy. Whole-study context: Any treatment followed the collection of peripheral blood at initial diagnosis.

The CDR3 contains 16 residues. The V segment lost 6 bases and the J segment 5 bases; nucleotides outside the gene matches: 15. The germline CDR1 and CDR2 sequences are LGHNT and FRNRAP. This clonotype was seen many times. Regions amplified from RNA transcripts were the TCR beta CDR3 regions. With the HTBI primer set, the TCR CDR3 went through a first round of RT-PCR. MiXCR was run by TCRdb on the multiplex PCR reads, yielding one entry per CDR3 protein. The sample carries roughly 580,000 distinct CDR3 sequences, roughly 14% recorded once. The TCR was taken from a woman in her 30s with Graves' hyperthyroidism that later progressed to Graves' ophthalmopathy. The chain uses TRBV12-5 and TRBJ1-2, with 7 nucleotides matching TRBD1. Specimen: blood. The CDR3: CASGFGQENPLYGYTF. CDR3 in DNA: TGTGCTAGTGGGTTTGGACAGGAGAATCCTCTATATGGCTACACCTTC.